Following are 5 T cell receptor beta chains from one sample sequenced in a study of blood T cell repertoires in COVID-19. The assay was immunoSEQ multiplex PCR, and TCRdb's table has in-frame clones only and misses some. The sample shows approximately 250,000 clones, nearly 85% of them seen only once. Sequencing was done on a sample of peripheral blood. These receptors were collected from a human donor in a cohort sampled during active COVID-19.

This clone was seen just once. The chain has TRBV5-4 and TRBJ2-3; D possibly corresponds to TRBD2 (7 bases). CDR1 and CDR2 (germline): SGHNT, YYREEE (reference sequence). Trimming removed 0 bases from V and 6 bases from J, with 17 bases in between. CDR3 size: 16 residues. The CDR3 coding sequence is TGTGCCAGCAGCTTGGTAATGGGGGGGCCAGGGGATACGCAGTATTTT. The encoded protein is CASSLVMGGPGDTQYF.

The chain joins TRBV3-1 (or the pseudogene TRBV3-2) to TRBJ2-5; TRBD2 matches at 8 bases. This CDR3 is built from 14 residues. Per germline, CDR1 LGHDT and CDR2 YNNKEL (reference sequence). V lost 4 bases to trimming and J lost 8 bases; unmatched junction nucleotides: 9. The CDR3 DNA is TGTGCCAGCAGCCGCAGCGGGGGCCGGGGTACCCAGTACTTC. Translating gives CASSRSGGRGTQYF.

J is TRBJ2-3 and V is TRBV5-6, with D possibly TRBD1 on 7 matching bases. CDR3 size: 15 residues. Germline loops: CDR1 SGHDT, CDR2 YYEEEE. V dropped 4 bases and J dropped 5 bases, with 17 bases sitting between them. The CDR3 DNA follows: TGTGCCAGCAGCGCCCACCCAGGGGGGTTAGATACGCAGTATTTT. Its translation: CASSAHPGGLDTQYF.

This chain joins TRBV10-1 and TRBJ2-1; 8 nucleotides align to TRBD2. Trimming at V came to 0 bases and at J to 3 bases, leaving 4 bases not matched to a gene. The V gene's germline CDR1 is WNHNN and CDR2 SYGVQD (reference sequence). The length of the CDR3 is 16 residues. CDR3 region: CASSESGLAGYNEQFF. Here the CDR3 DNA reads TGCGCCAGCAGTGAGTCTGGGCTAGCGGGCTACAATGAGCAGTTCTTC.

V usage is TRBV19 and J usage is TRBJ1-1; 11 bases line up with TRBD1. This CDR3 has 17 residues. With 10 bases clipped from V and 0 bases from J, the junction kept 13 bases outside the gene matches. Germline V gives CDR1 LNHDA, CDR2 SQIVND (reference sequence). The CDR3 nucleotides are TGTGCCACCACCAAGTTGGACAGGGGGCCGGTGAACACTGAAGCTTTCTTT. Its protein is CATTKLDRGPVNTEAFF.